This TCR beta chain was observed in a study of blood T cell repertoires in COVID-19. In the original processing: Estimates of nucleated cell counts were drawn from the amplification of reference gene primers. Generated by immunoSEQ multiplex PCR, the TCRdb table keeps only in-frame clones and is missing some. V, J and clone size were drawn from that table, and D and trimming were deduced from the DNA. This table has about 370,000 clones, nearly 90% appearing once. This receptor was obtained from a man younger than 35 with active or convalescent COVID-19. The specimen sequenced was peripheral blood.

This chain's CDR3 is CAISEGAIYNEQFF. Written as DNA, the CDR3 is TGTGCCATCAGTGAGGGGGCGATCTACAATGAGCAGTTCTTC. The V and J genes are TRBV10-3 and TRBJ2-1, with D perhaps TRBD1 (5 bases). In germline, CDR1 is ENHRY, CDR2 SYGVKD. The CDR3 length is 14 residues. Trimming removed 2 bases from V and 3 bases from J, with 8 bases in between.